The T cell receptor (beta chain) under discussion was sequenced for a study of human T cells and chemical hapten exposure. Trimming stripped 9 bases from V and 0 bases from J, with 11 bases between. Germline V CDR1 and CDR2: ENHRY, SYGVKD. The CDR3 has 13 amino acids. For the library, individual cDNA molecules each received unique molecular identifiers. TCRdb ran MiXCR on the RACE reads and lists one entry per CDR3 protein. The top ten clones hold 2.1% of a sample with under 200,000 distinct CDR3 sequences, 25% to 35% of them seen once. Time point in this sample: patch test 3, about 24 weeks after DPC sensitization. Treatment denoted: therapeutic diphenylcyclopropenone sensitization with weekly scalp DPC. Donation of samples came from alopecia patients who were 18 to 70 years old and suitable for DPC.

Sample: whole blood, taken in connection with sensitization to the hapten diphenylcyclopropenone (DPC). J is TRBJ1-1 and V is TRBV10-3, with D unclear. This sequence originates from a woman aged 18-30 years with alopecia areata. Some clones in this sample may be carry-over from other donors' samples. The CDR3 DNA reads TGTGCCATGGCGCTGCGCATGAACACTGAAGCTTTCTTT. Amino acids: CAMALRMNTEAFF.